This TCR beta chain was sequenced for a study of T cell clonality in common variable immunodeficiency. Study-wide results and caveats: Links between repertoire features and CVID complications were heterogeneity-limited. Fewer deletions and N-nucleotide insertions were reportedly seen in common variable immunodeficiency TCR beta sequences.

Control and CVID samples contributed equal amounts of genomic DNA. Sequencing used immunoSEQ multiplex PCR; TCRdb keeps in-frame clones, though not all of them. Found here are tens of thousands of clones, no singletons; the ten largest cover around 9.3%. Both groups were predominantly of Caucasian heritage. The CDR3 has 14 residues. CDR1 is SGHTA, CDR2 FQGNSA, per germline. V was clipped by 5 bases and J by 3 bases; unmatched bases: 3. This clone was seen many times. The target antigen is unknown. The read comes to an end 3 residues before the CDR3 does, leaving the germline J gene to fill in the end. Different DNA sequences within this sample yield the same CDR3.

The chain recombines TRBV7-2 with TRBJ2-3; 9 bases match TRBD2. The source of this sequence is a person aged 18-70 years in good health. Material for sequencing was peripheral blood mononuclear cells. CDR3 in amino acids: CASSPGLATDTQYF. The sequenced CDR3 bases are TGTGCCAGCAGCCCCGGACTAGCGACAGATACG. Looking up the rest from reference TRBV7-2 and TRBJ2-3 gives the full variable domain: GAGVSQSPSNKVTEKGKDVELRCDPISGHTALYWYRQSLGQGLEFLIYFQGNSAPDKSGLPSDRFSAERTGGSVSTLTIQRTQQEDSAVYLCASSPGLATDTQYFGPGTRLTVL.